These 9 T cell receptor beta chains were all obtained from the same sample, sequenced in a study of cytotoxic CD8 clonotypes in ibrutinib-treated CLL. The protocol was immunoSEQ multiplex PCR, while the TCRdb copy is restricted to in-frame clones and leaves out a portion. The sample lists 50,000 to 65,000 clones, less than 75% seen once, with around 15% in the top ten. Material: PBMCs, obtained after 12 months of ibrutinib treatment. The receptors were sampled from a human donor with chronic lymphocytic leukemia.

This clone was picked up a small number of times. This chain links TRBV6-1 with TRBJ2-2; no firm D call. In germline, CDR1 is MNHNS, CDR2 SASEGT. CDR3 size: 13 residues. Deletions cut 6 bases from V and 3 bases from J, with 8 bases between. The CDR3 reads CASRTQDTGELFF. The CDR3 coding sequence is TGTGCCAGCAGGACGCAGGACACCGGGGAGCTGTTTTTT.

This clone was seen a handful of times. The DNA of the CDR3 is TGTGCCAGCAGCTTGGGACGACAGGCCCACGGCTACACCTTC. Translation gives CASSLGRQAHGYTF. The chain links TRBV5-4 to TRBJ1-2; D possibly corresponds to TRBD1 (6 bases). Trimming shortened V by 0 bases and J by 8 bases, and 14 bases separated the two germline ends. The germline CDR1 and CDR2 sequences are SGHNT and YYREEE (reference sequence). The CDR3 covers 14 residues. Full variable domain (remainder filled in from reference TRBV5-4 and TRBJ1-2): ETGVTQSPTHLIKTRGQQVTLRCSSQSGHNTVSWYQQALGQGPQFIFQYYREEENGRGNFPPRFSGLQFPNYSSELNVNALELDDSALYLCASSLGRQAHGYTFGSGTRLTVV.

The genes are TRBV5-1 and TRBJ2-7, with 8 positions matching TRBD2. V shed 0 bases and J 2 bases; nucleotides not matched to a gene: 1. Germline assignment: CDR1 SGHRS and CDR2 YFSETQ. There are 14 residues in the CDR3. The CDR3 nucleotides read TGCGCCAGCAGCTTGGAGGGACTAGCCTACGAGCAGTACTTC. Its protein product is CASSLEGLAYEQYF.

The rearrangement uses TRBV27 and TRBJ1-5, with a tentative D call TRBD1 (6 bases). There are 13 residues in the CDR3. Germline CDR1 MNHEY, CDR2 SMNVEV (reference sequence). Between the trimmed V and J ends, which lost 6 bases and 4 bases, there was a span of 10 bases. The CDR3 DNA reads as TGTGCCAGCAGGGACAGCTCAAATCAGCCCCAGCATTTT. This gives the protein CASRDSSNQPQHF.

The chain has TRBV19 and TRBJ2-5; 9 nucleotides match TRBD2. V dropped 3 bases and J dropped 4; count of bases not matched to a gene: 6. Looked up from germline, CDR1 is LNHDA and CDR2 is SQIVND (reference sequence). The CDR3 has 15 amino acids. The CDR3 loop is CASSIGGRGGETQYF. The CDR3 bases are TGTGCCAGTAGTATTGGCGGGAGGGGTGGAGAGACCCAGTACTTC.

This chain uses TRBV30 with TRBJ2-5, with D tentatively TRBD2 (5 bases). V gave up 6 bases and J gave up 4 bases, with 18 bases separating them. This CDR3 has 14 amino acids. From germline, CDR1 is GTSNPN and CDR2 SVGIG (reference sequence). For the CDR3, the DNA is TGTGCCTGCGCCTGGACTCTCTACCCAGAGACCCAGTACTTC. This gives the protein CACAWTLYPETQYF.

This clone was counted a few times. The CDR3 DNA sequence: TGTGCCTGGAGTGTACTGGCCGAAGGGGAGCTGTTTTTT. Residues: CAWSVLAEGELFF. This chain uses TRBV30 with TRBJ2-2; unclear D gene. Germline V gives CDR1 GTSNPN, CDR2 SVGIG (reference sequence). Trimming cost V 0 bases and J 8 bases, with 10 bases left between them. The CDR3 is 13 amino acids.

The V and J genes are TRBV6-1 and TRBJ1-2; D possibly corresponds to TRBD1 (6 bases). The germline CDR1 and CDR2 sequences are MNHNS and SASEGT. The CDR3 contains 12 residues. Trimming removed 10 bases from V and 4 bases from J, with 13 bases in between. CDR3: CAIVGQFYGYTF. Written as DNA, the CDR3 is TGTGCCATTGTTGGACAGTTCTATGGCTACACCTTC.

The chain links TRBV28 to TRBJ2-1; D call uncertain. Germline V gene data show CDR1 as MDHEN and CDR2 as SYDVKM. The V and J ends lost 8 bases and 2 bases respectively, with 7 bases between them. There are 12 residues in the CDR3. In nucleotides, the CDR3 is TGTGCCAGCGGGTTCCCCTACAATGAGCAGTTCTTC. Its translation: CASGFPYNEQFF.